This TCR beta chain is from a study of cytomegalovirus exposure and HLA in healthy donors. 13 Jbeta primers and 60 Vbeta primers were used for the PCR. Libraries were prepared by immunoSEQ multiplex PCR; TCRdb keeps only in-frame clonotypes and omits some of them. The data contain about 130,000 clones, approximately 69% of them singletons. Germline CDR1 and CDR2: SNHLY and FYNNEI. V trimming: 6 bases; J trimming: 3 bases; junction bases outside the gene matches: 7. This CDR3 spans 15 amino acids. The sample comprised PBMCs. The chain links TRBV2 to TRBJ2-3; 9 bases agree with TRBD2. The sequence was collected from a man aged 35 to 55 in good health and CMV-seropositive. CDR3 sequence: CASREGTSITDTQYF. CDR3 DNA: TGTGCCAGCAGGGAGGGGACTAGCATTACAGATACGCAGTATTTT.